Below are 6 T cell receptor beta chains sequenced from a single sample in a study of T-cell reconstitution after alpha-beta-depleted transplantation in children. Library preparation (for TCRbeta) was performed with unique molecular identifiers. TCRdb reprocessed the PCR reads with MiXCR, giving one entry per CDR3 protein. The table lists around 600,000 distinct CDR3 sequences, more than 20% of them singletons, with approximately 14% in the top ten. Material: PBMCs, mostly from graft donor cells, obtained 360 days after TCRalphabeta/CD19-depleted stem cell transplant. Every receptor here comes from a boy in the first two years of life who had a stem cell transplant for acute myeloid leukemia, so the T cells may come from the graft donor.

Turning to this clonotype: At one of its ends the junction is not consistent with the germline gene, which may arise from a read error. The chain uses TRBV7-2 and TRBJ1-3; D ambiguous. The CDR3 loop spans 14 amino acids. Looked up from germline, CDR1 is SGHTA and CDR2 is FQGNSA. The CDR3: CVSSFGLGGNTIYF. The CDR3 region has the DNA TGTGTCAGCAGCTTTGGGCTAGGTGGAAACACCATATATTTT.

This clonotype showed up many times. The chain joins TRBV20-1 to TRBJ2-1; TRBD2 is a possible D gene (5 bases). V dropped 6 bases and J dropped 5 bases, with 23 bases sitting between them. This CDR3 has 16 residues. Per germline, CDR1 DFQATT and CDR2 SNEGSKA (reference sequence). CDR3 in DNA: TGCAGTGCCACAGCCCTGGGCGGGTGGGCTGACAATGAGCAGTTCTTC. Its translation is CSATALGGWADNEQFF.

The gene calls are TRBV7-3 and TRBJ2-1, with TRBD2 as a possible D gene (6 bases). Germline CDR1 and CDR2: SGHTA and FQGTGA. The CDR3 is made up of 16 amino acids. V was pared by 2 bases and J by 7 bases, with 18 bases between. This CDR3 reads CASSLAWRGRDNEQFF. In DNA, the CDR3 is TGTGCCAGCAGCTTAGCTTGGCGGGGCCGGGATAATGAGCAGTTCTTC. Drawing the rest from reference TRBV7-3 and TRBJ2-1, the complete variable domain is GAGVSQTPSNKVTEKGKYVELRCDPISGHTALYWYRQSLGQGPEFLIYFQGTGAADDSGLPNDRFFAVRPEGSVSTLKIQRTERGDSAVYLCASSLAWRGRDNEQFFGPGTRLTVL.

The genes are TRBV6-5 and TRBJ2-3; D gene ambiguous. The CDR3 is made up of 14 amino acids. The V end was cut by 0 bases, the J end by 3 bases, with 7 bases between. In germline, CDR1 is MNHEY, CDR2 SVGAGI. CDR3 sequence (DNA): TGTGCCAGCAGTTACTCGGCCCAGACAGATACGCAGTATTTT. Residues: CASSYSAQTDTQYF.

This chain links TRBV5-5 with TRBJ2-7; 8 nucleotides align to TRBD1. CDR3 size: 17 residues. Germline assignment: CDR1 SGHKS and CDR2 YYEKEE (reference sequence). Trimming at V came to 0 bases and at J to 0 bases, leaving 8 bases not matched to a gene. The CDR3 DNA sequence: TGTGCCAGCAGCTTGGCCCACGGACAGGGTATCTCCTACGAGCAGTACGTC. Translating it yields CASSLAHGQGISYEQYV.

V usage is TRBV11-2 and J usage is TRBJ2-7; 7 bases map to TRBD1. Trimming at V came to 4 bases and at J to 3 bases, leaving 6 bases not matched to a gene. Germline CDR1 and CDR2: SGHAT and FQNNGV. The CDR3 is 14 amino acids. The CDR3 DNA reads as TGTGCCAGCAGCTCCCGACAGGGTAACTACGAGCAGTACTTC. Amino acid sequence: CASSSRQGNYEQYF.